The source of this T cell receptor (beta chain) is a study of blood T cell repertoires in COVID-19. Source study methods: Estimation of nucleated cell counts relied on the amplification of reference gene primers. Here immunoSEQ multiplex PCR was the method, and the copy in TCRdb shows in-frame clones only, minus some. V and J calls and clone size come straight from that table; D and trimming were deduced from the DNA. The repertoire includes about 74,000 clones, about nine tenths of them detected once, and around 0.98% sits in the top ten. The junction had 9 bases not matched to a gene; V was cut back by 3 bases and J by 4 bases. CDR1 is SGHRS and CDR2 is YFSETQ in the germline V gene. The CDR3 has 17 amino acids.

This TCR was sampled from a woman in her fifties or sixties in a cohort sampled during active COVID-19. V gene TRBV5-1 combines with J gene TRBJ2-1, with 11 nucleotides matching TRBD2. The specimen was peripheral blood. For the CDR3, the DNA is TGCGCCAGCAGCTCCTTCCCCGGGACTAGCGGATACAATGAGCAGTTCTTC. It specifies CASSSFPGTSGYNEQFF. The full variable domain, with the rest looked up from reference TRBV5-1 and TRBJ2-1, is KAGVTQTPRYLIKTRGQQVTLSCSPISGHRSVSWYQQTPGQGLQFLFEYFSETQRNKGNFPGRFSGRQFSNSRSEMNVSTLELGDSALYLCASSSFPGTSGYNEQFFGPGTRLTVL.